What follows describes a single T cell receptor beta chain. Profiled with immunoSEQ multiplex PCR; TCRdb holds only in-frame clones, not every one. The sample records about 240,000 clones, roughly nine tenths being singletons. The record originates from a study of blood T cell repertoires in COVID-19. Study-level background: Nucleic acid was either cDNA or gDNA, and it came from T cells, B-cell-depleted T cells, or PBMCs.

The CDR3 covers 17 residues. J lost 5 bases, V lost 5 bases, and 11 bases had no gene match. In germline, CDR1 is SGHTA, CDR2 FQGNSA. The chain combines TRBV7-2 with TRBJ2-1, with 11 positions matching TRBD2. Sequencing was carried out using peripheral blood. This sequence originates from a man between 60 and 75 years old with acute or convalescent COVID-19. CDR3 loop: CASSPRQGLADDNEQFF. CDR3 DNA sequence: TGTGCCAGCAGCCCCAGACAGGGACTAGCGGATGACAATGAGCAGTTCTTC.